This T cell receptor beta chain was sequenced for a study of OX40 agonist ivuxolimab in advanced cancers. Study details: The study gave patients intravenous ivuxolimab at 0.01 to 10 mg/kg every 2 weeks.

Germline CDR1 reads SGHDT; CDR2 reads YYEEEE. The J segment lost 3 bases and the V segment lost 2 bases, leaving 12 bases of the junction unmatched. This CDR3 spans 18 amino acids. By proportion, this clone is medium-sized (0.01 to 0.1%). Only in-frame clones appear in the TCRdb table, and some are missing; sequencing was by immunoSEQ multiplex PCR. The sample contains about 28,000 clones, around 82% of which appear only once. Blood samples were obtained at baseline, cycle 4 day 1, and cycle 7 day 1. The material sequenced was CD4+ or CD8+ T cells sorted from blood, taken in a trial of the OX40 agonist ivuxolimab. The V gene is TRBV5-6, the J gene TRBJ2-1; 9 bases line up with TRBD2. The receptor's source is an adult with an advanced solid tumor such as melanoma, head and neck, liver or kidney cancer. CDR3 sequence (DNA): TGTGCCAGCAGCTTAGGCGATGCGGGGGGGCTTTTCTACAATGAGCAGTTCTTC. Protein sequence: CASSLGDAGGLFYNEQFF.